The rows below give T cell receptor beta chains drawn from one sample of a study of shared T cell receptors in the human thymus. Sequencing used immunoSEQ multiplex PCR; TCRdb keeps in-frame clones, though not all of them. The data contain about 660,000 clones, roughly 90% of them seen just once; the ten biggest clones take up about 0.01%. The data were also submitted as part of a second study, on human thymus T cells.

Sequenced material: thymocytes. The receptor source for this set is a boy in the first two years of life with a congenital heart defect. CDR3s include the opening cysteine and the closing phenylalanine or tryptophan. A D gene is named only where the DNA matches it firmly. Clone size is stated in some rows and not others, as once, few, many or a class when expanded.

>TRBJ2-7|NA|TRBV5-1|once
CASSGRDKKAEQYF
TGCGCCAGCAGCGGCAGGGACAAGAAGGCCGAGCAGTACTTC
>TRBJ1-2|TRBD1|TRBV11-2|NA
CASSLDTSDRGSYTF
TGTGCCAGCAGCTTAGATACTTCGGACAGGGGAAGCTACACCTTC
>TRBJ1-1|NA|TRBV10-3|few
CAISEQGDSEAFF
TGTGCCATCAGTGAGCAGGGTGACTCTGAAGCTTTCTTT
>TRBJ2-7|TRBD2|TRBV15|NA
CATSRGAGGPIEQYF
TGTGCCACCAGCAGAGGAGCGGGAGGGCCAATCGAGCAGTACTTC
>TRBJ1-5|NA|TRBV23-1|NA
CASSQFKQGENQPQHF
TGCGCCAGCAGTCAATTTAAACAGGGAGAGAATCAGCCCCAGCATTTT
>TRBJ2-6|TRBD1|TRBV15|NA
CATSRALGGQGAGANVLTF
TGTGCCACCAGCAGAGCCCTGGGGGGACAGGGGGCTGGGGCCAACGTCCTGACTTTC
>TRBJ2-7|NA|TRBV23-1|NA
CASSQSRTPNPYEQYF
TGCGCCAGCAGTCAATCAAGGACACCCAACCCCTACGAGCAGTACTTC
>TRBJ2-7|NA|TRBV13|NA
CASSPRDLGMYEQYF
TGTGCCAGCAGTCCGCGGGACCTTGGTATGTACGAGCAGTACTTC
>TRBJ1-2|TRBD1|TRBV4-3|NA
CASSPILQGGGYGYTF
TGCGCCAGCAGCCCTATCCTACAGGGGGGGGGCTATGGCTACACCTTC
>TRBJ2-7|TRBD2|TRBV11-3|NA
CASSWGTSGSFHEQYF
TGTGCCAGCAGCTGGGGTACTAGCGGGAGCTTCCACGAGCAGTACTTC
>TRBJ2-2|NA|TRBV11-3|NA
CASSLAPRDKNTGELFF
TGTGCCAGCAGCTTGGCGCCTCGGGACAAAAACACCGGGGAGCTGTTTTTT
>TRBJ1-5|NA|TRBV5-1|NA
CASSLAGGSNQPQHF
TGCGCCAGCAGCTTGGCTGGGGGGAGCAATCAGCCCCAGCATTTT
>TRBJ2-1|TRBD2|TRBV11-2|NA
CASSFTRLAFGPKYNEQFF
TGTGCCAGCAGCTTTACCCGACTAGCATTTGGCCCCAAGTACAATGAGCAGTTCTTC
>TRBJ1-2|NA|TRBV29-1|NA
CSVATGHYGYTF
TGCAGCGTCGCAACAGGTCACTATGGCTACACCTTC
>TRBJ2-3|NA|TRBV27|NA
CASSPRTWRTDTQYF
TGTGCCAGCAGTCCCCGGACATGGCGGACAGATACGCAGTATTTT
>TRBJ1-1|TRBD1|TRBV5-1|NA
CASSFQGVDTEAFF
TGCGCCAGCAGCTTTCAGGGGGTCGACACTGAAGCTTTCTTT
>TRBJ2-7|NA|TRBV7-8|NA
CASSTYREIPSYEQYF
TGTGCCAGCAGCACATACAGGGAGATTCCGTCCTACGAGCAGTACTTC
>TRBJ1-3|NA|TRBV7-9|NA
CASSLGGVSSGNTIYF
TGTGCCAGCAGCTTAGGCGGGGTCAGCTCTGGAAACACCATATATTTT
>TRBJ2-7|TRBD2|TRBV7-2|NA
CASSLAGTSGYEQYF
TGTGCCAGCAGCCTCGCTGGGACTAGCGGCTACGAGCAGTACTTC
>TRBJ2-5|NA|TRBV14|NA
CASSQEVNPIRETQYF
TGTGCCAGCAGCCAAGAGGTCAACCCTATTAGAGAGACCCAGTACTTC
>TRBJ2-7|NA|TRBV28|once
CASSITRYEQYF
TGTGCCAGCAGTATAACTAGATACGAGCAGTACTTC
>TRBJ2-2|NA|TRBV6-5|NA
CASSYGAGWGTGELFF
TGTGCCAGCAGTTACGGGGCAGGGTGGGGCACCGGGGAGCTGTTTTTT
>TRBJ2-7|TRBD2|TRBV2|NA
CASKGRPGLAGGRRGYEQYF
TGTGCCAGCAAGGGACGCCCGGGACTAGCGGGAGGGAGACGAGGTTACGAGCAGTACTTC
>TRBJ2-1|TRBD2|TRBV5-6|NA
CASSLRVPSGLGSYNEQFF
TGTGCCAGCAGCTTGAGGGTGCCTAGCGGGTTAGGATCCTACAATGAGCAGTTCTTC
>TRBJ1-6|NA|TRBV30|NA
CAWSSTVNSPLHF
TGTGCCTGGAGTTCGACAGTTAATTCCCCCCTCCACTTT
>TRBJ2-7|NA|TRBV28|once
CASRRRIRAYEQYF
TGTGCCAGCAGGCGGAGGATTCGGGCCTACGAGCAGTACTTC
>TRBJ2-7|TRBD1|TRBV15|NA
CATSRVQGKMIYEQYF
TGTGCCACCAGCAGAGTACAGGGGAAGATGATCTACGAGCAGTACTTC
>TRBJ2-7|NA|TRBV5-1|NA
CASSPRARTTYEQYF
TGCGCCAGCAGCCCCAGGGCCCGGACTACCTACGAGCAGTACTTC
>TRBJ1-4|NA|TRBV5-6|NA
CASSLAEGGIQEKLFF
TGTGCCAGCAGCTTGGCCGAAGGCGGGATTCAGGAAAAACTGTTTTTT
>TRBJ1-2|NA|TRBV7-2|NA
CASSRGQNYGYTF
TGTGCCAGCAGCCGTGGACAGAACTATGGCTACACCTTC
>TRBJ2-2|NA|TRBV12-2|few
CASRLGSTGELFF
TGTGCAAGTCGCTTAGGGAGCACCGGGGAGCTGTTTTTT
>TRBJ2-1|TRBD2|TRBV18|NA
CASSPRLAKKHNEQFF
TGTGCCAGCTCACCAAGACTAGCGAAAAAACACAATGAGCAGTTCTTC
>TRBJ1-1|NA|TRBV4-3|NA
CASSPDPRQRAEAFF
TGCGCCAGCAGCCCGGATCCCCGACAGCGGGCTGAAGCTTTCTTT
>TRBJ1-3|NA|TRBV25-1|NA
CASSETANSGNTIYF
TGTGCCAGCAGTGAGACAGCGAACTCTGGAAACACCATATATTTT
>TRBJ2-1|TRBD2|TRBV14|NA
CASSLVAGEDKEQFF
TGTGCCAGCAGCCTCGTAGCGGGGGAGGACAAGGAGCAGTTCTTC
>TRBJ1-1|NA|TRBV6-5|few
CATPGDEAFF
TGTGCCACGCCCGGGGATGAGGCTTTCTTT
>TRBJ2-7|TRBD2|TRBV5-8|once
CASTSGLGGDYEQYF
TGTGCCAGCACCTCAGGGTTGGGGGGGGACTACGAGCAGTACTTC
>TRBJ2-7|NA|TRBV5-6|NA
CASSLEGTDYEQYF
TGTGCCAGCAGCTTGGAAGGGACTGACTACGAGCAGTACTTC
>TRBJ2-1|NA|TRBV29-1|NA
CSADSFNEQFF
TGCAGCGCCGACTCATTCAATGAGCAGTTCTTC
>TRBJ2-4|NA|TRBV19|NA
CASSMRLTAKNIQYF
TGTGCCAGTAGTATGCGGCTGACAGCCAAAAACATTCAGTACTTC
>TRBJ2-4|TRBD1|TRBV4-3|NA
CASSQDKVLDRTLAKNIQYF
TGCGCCAGCAGCCAAGATAAGGTGCTGGACAGGACTCTAGCCAAAAACATTCAGTACTTC
>TRBJ2-5|TRBD2|TRBV9|NA
CASSGGLAGGIQETQYF
TGTGCCAGCAGCGGGGGACTAGCGGGAGGGATCCAAGAGACCCAGTACTTC
>TRBJ2-3|TRBD2|TRBV6-5|NA
CASSYEGLAPDTQYF
TGTGCCAGCAGTTACGAGGGACTAGCCCCAGATACGCAGTATTTT
>TRBJ2-1|TRBD2|TRBV4-1|NA
CASSQGLAMYSSYNEQFF
TGCGCCAGCAGCCAAGGACTAGCGATGTACAGCTCCTACAATGAGCAGTTCTTC
>TRBJ2-3|NA|TRBV30|NA
CAWGSQDNRESADTQYF
TGTGCCTGGGGTTCCCAGGATAATAGGGAGTCGGCAGATACGCAGTATTTT
>TRBJ2-1|TRBD2|TRBV19|NA
CASKTSGGSSYNEQFF
TGTGCCAGTAAGACTAGCGGGGGTAGCTCCTACAATGAGCAGTTCTTC
>TRBJ2-1|TRBD1|TRBV6-5|NA
CASSSRRDSEDNEQFF
TGTGCCAGCAGTTCTCGCCGGGACAGTGAGGACAATGAGCAGTTCTTC
>TRBJ2-1|TRBD2|TRBV7-9|once
CASSRVKAAGGIYNEQFF
TGTGCCAGCAGCCGGGTTAAGGCGGCGGGAGGGATCTACAATGAGCAGTTCTTC
>TRBJ1-4|TRBD1|TRBV28|few
CASSTRQGPPEKLFF
TGTGCCAGCAGTACCAGACAGGGGCCGCCGGAAAAACTGTTTTTT
>TRBJ2-7|TRBD2|TRBV5-6|NA
CASSSPTTSGRSEQYF
TGTGCCAGCAGCTCCCCCACGACTAGCGGGAGATCCGAGCAGTACTTC
>TRBJ1-5|TRBD1|TRBV5-6|once
CASSLDRGQNQPQHF
TGTGCCAGCAGCCTAGACAGGGGGCAGAATCAGCCCCAGCATTTT
>TRBJ2-2|TRBD1|TRBV7-9|NA
CASSPLQGWTGELFF
TGTGCCAGCAGCCCCCTACAGGGGTGGACCGGGGAGCTGTTTTTT
>TRBJ2-7|TRBD2|TRBV27|NA
CASSPILAGPYEQYF
TGTGCCAGCAGTCCGATCCTAGCGGGCCCCTACGAGCAGTACTTC
>TRBJ1-1|NA|TRBV5-4|few
CASSPSSRATEAFF
TGTGCCAGCAGCCCCTCGTCGAGGGCTACTGAAGCTTTCTTT
>TRBJ2-2|TRBD2|TRBV4-3|NA
CASSRRGMGTSVPGELFF
TGCGCCAGCAGCCGGCGGGGTATGGGGACTAGCGTACCCGGGGAGCTGTTTTTT
>TRBJ2-7|NA|TRBV11-2|NA
CASSLYSGSSHYEQYF
TGTGCCAGCAGCTTGTACTCGGGGTCTAGCCACTACGAGCAGTACTTC